The clone carrying this TCR beta chain was recorded only once. These data originate in a study of cytomegalovirus exposure and HLA in healthy donors. The PCR was carried out with 60 Vbeta primers and 13 Jbeta primers. Here immunoSEQ multiplex PCR was the method, and the copy in TCRdb shows in-frame clones only, minus some. Of 100,000 to 150,000 clones listed, approximately 84% are singletons. The sequence was collected from a young man in good health and CMV-seropositive. The sample taken for sequencing was PBMCs.

The CDR3 DNA reads as TGTGCCAGCAGTTCTTTGCAGGAGCAGTACTTC. Encoded protein: CASSSLQEQYF. The chain carries TRBV25-1 and TRBJ2-7, with D uncertain. Between the trimmed V and J ends, which lost 5 bases and 7 bases, there was a span of 9 bases. From germline, CDR1 is MGHDK and CDR2 SYGVNS. The CDR3 runs to 11 residues.